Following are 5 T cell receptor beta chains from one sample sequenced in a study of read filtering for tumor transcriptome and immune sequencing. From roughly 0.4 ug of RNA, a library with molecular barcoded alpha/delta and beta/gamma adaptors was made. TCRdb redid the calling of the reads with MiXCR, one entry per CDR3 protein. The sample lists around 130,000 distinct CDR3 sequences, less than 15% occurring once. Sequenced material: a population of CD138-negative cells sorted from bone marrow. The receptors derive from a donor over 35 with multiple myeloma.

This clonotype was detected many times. The CDR3: CASSVQSYEQYF. The DNA of the CDR3 is TGTGCCAGCAGTGTCCAGTCCTACGAGCAGTACTTC. This sequence joins TRBV25-1 and TRBJ2-7, with D unclear. V shed 4 bases and J shed 1 base, with 5 bases lying between them. CDR3 length: 12 amino acids. CDR1 and CDR2 (germline): MGHDK, SYGVNS.

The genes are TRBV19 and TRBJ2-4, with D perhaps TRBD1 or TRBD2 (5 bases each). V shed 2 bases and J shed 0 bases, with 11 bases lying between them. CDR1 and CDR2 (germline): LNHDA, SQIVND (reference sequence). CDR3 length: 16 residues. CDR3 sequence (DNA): TGTGCCAGTAGTATATTGGGGGAAATAGCCAAAAACATTCAGTACTTC. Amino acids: CASSILGEIAKNIQYF.

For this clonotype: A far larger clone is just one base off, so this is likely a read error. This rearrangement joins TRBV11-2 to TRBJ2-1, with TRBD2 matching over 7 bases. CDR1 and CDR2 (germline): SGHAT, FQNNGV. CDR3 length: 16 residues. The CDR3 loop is CASSIQAGPYRDEQSF. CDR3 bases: TGTGCCAGCAGCATTCAAGCGGGGCCCTACAGAGATGAGCAGTCCTTC.

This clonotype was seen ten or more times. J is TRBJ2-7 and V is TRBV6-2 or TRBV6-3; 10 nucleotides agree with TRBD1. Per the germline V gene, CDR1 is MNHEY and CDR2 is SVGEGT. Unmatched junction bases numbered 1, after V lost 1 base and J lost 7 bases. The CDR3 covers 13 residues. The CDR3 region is CASSYLGQGEQYF. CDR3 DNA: TGTGCCAGCAGTTACTTGGGACAGGGGGAGCAGTACTTC.

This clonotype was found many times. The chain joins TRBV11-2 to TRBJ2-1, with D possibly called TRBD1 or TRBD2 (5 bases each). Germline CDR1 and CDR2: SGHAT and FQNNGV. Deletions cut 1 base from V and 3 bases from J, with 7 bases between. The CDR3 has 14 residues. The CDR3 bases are TGTGCCAGCAGCTTAGGGGACCGCTACAATGAGCAGTTCTTC. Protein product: CASSLGDRYNEQFF.